This paragraph reports one T cell receptor (beta chain). Looked up from germline, CDR1 is ENHRY and CDR2 is SYGVKD. The CDR3 has 16 residues. V lost 0 bases and J 2 bases, leaving 13 bases between the germline ends. The data stem from a study of T-cell reconstitution after alpha-beta-depleted transplantation in children. Unique molecular identifiers featured in how the TCRbeta library was prepared. TCRdb ran MiXCR on the PCR reads and lists one entry per CDR3 protein. The sample shows some 500,000 distinct CDR3 sequences, 15% to 20% of them seen only once. This TCR derives from a human donor who donated a stem cell graft to a child with acute lymphoblastic leukemia. The chain uses TRBV10-3 and TRBJ1-2, with D possibly matching TRBD1 (5 bases). Sequencing was performed on PBMCs from the stem cell graft donor, taken from the stem cell graft. The CDR3 region has the DNA TGTGCCATCAGTGAGTCCAAGCAGGGACTAAACTATGGCTACACCTTC. Translated: CAISESKQGLNYGYTF.